The TCR beta chain described here comes from a study of low-dose radiotherapy and immunotherapy resistance in tumors. At the level of the study: The regimen for patients comprised intravenous nivolumab 240 mg every two weeks plus intravenous ipilimumab 1 mg/kg every six weeks.

First-strand cDNA relied on TRAV- and TRBV-specific primers spanning alpha and beta chains. Amplification, which lasted roughly 20 PCR cycles, used a constant-region primer and V-primer adapter to amplify TCRs. TCRdb ran MiXCR on the reads and lists one entry per CDR3 protein. The profile covers around 65,000 distinct CDR3 sequences, with about 30% appearing a single time and 6% to 7% taken by the ten largest. V dropped 2 bases and J dropped 3; count of bases not matched to a gene: 7. This CDR3 is 15 amino acids long. Looked up from germline, CDR1 is MGHRA and CDR2 is YSYEKL. Specified time point: before trial treatment. This clonotype was seen many times.

The V call is TRBV4-1, the J call TRBJ2-7; 7 nucleotides align to TRBD1. The sequencing used PBMCs, collected before treatment. The TCR sequence derives from a male donor with rectosigmoid adenocarcinoma. CDR3 amino acids: CASSQPRDRFYEQYF. CDR3 DNA: TGCGCCAGCAGCCAACCCCGGGACAGATTCTACGAGCAGTACTTC.